These T cell receptor beta chains were read from a single sample in a study of blood T cells in healthy people across ages. MiXCR, applied by TCRdb to the 5' RACE reads, yields one record per CDR3 protein. The sample contains about a million distinct CDR3 sequences, around 49% of which appear only once. Sequencing used blood. These receptors were collected from a young man in good health. CDR3s leave out the opening cysteine and the closing phenylalanine or tryptophan.

CDR3aa: ASSWRGDSNQPQH
v_gene: TRBV5-1

CDR3aa: ASSKEALTYEQY
v_gene: TRBV7-2

CDR3aa: AITPTGEISTDTQY
v_gene: TRBV10-3

CDR3aa: ASSTSGPNTGELF
v_gene: TRBV2

CDR3aa: SARSFGQGYNEQF
v_gene: TRBV20-1

CDR3aa: ASSYESGMETQY
v_gene: TRBV6-6

CDR3aa: ASSVHAGGELLYEQY
v_gene: TRBV9

CDR3aa: ASSEPVGSIYEQY
v_gene: TRBV6-1

CDR3aa: ASSHRAAYEQY
v_gene: TRBV12-3/TRBV12-4

CDR3aa: ASLRVVDKEKLF
v_gene: TRBV6-1

CDR3aa: ASRGARPGVEQF
v_gene: TRBV7-2

CDR3aa: ASSRDRGLEGYT
v_gene: TRBV6-5

CDR3aa: ASSLRTGVDGYT
v_gene: TRBV7-9

CDR3aa: ASSPGDRRYEKLF
v_gene: TRBV28

CDR3aa: ASSLVAGGWETQY
v_gene: TRBV27

CDR3aa: ASSNVGRGVYGYT
v_gene: TRBV21-1

CDR3aa: ASSLDRPGTGDTQY
v_gene: TRBV7-2

CDR3aa: SAKLEVAPSTEAF
v_gene: TRBV20-1

CDR3aa: ASSFDGDEANVLT
v_gene: TRBV5-1

CDR3aa: ASSLAGRAIGYT
v_gene: TRBV7-2

CDR3aa: SAITSGTSTDTQY
v_gene: TRBV20-1

CDR3aa: SFQPADTQY
v_gene: TRBV29-1

CDR3aa: ASSGQATNEKLF
v_gene: TRBV6-2/TRBV6-3

CDR3aa: ASSLFTGAQETQY
v_gene: TRBV27